In this sample, the clone carrying this T cell receptor (beta chain) turned up many times. The data derive from a study of T cells in Graves' hyperthyroidism and ophthalmopathy. RNA transcripts yielded amplified TCR beta CDR3 regions. The study used the HTBI primer set for a first-round RT-PCR of the TCR CDR3. TCRdb passed the multiplex PCR reads through MiXCR, listing each CDR3 protein once. In the table there are fewer than 450,000 distinct CDR3 sequences, approximately 17% of which are singletons. V shed 3 bases and J shed 3 bases, with 12 bases lying between them. This CDR3 spans 15 amino acids. Germline V gives CDR1 MNHNS, CDR2 SASEGT.

The clonotype originates from a man between 18 and 29 years old with Graves' ophthalmopathy. Input material: blood. V gene TRBV6-1 combines with J gene TRBJ1-5, with a tentative D call TRBD1 (6 bases). The CDR3 region has the DNA TGTGCCAGCAGTGAGGGGGACACTCCCAATCAGCCCCAGCATTTT. It codes for CASSEGDTPNQPQHF.